This TCR beta chain was obtained from a study of T cells in Graves' hyperthyroidism and ophthalmopathy. The study, taken as a whole, reports: The blood repertoire included most of the expanded thyroid clonotypes above 0.001.

The study defined stable Graves' hyperthyroidism as no ophthalmopathy progression within 18 months. The authors obtained PBMCs from about 9.5 ml of fresh peripheral blood. Amplification of TCR beta CDR3 regions was performed using RNA transcripts as template. Using the HTBI primer set, a first-round RT-PCR was run on the TCR CDR3. TCRdb itself ran the multiplex PCR reads through MiXCR, one entry per CDR3 protein. The sample comprises about 690,000 distinct CDR3 sequences, 17% of which are singletons, and less than 20% rests with the top ten. Of note for this clonotype: Its antigen is unknown.

Material for sequencing was blood. The source is a man between 50 and 59 years old with Graves' hyperthyroidism.

The CDR3 sequence: CASSLLRESYEQYF. The CDR3 DNA reads as TGTGCCAGCAGTTTGTTGCGGGAATCCTACGAGCAGTACTTC. V is TRBV28 and J is TRBJ2-7; TRBD2 is a possible D gene (6 bases). There are 14 residues in the CDR3. Germline CDR1 MDHEN, CDR2 SYDVKM. V was trimmed by 3 bases and J by 1 base, leaving 10 bases between them. The entire variable domain, with the rest obtained from reference TRBV28 and TRBJ2-7, is as follows: DVKVTQSSRYLVKRTGEKVFLECVQDMDHENMFWYRQDPGLGLRLIYFSYDVKMKEKGDIPEGYSVSREKKERFSLILESASTNQTSMYLCASSLLRESYEQYFGPGTRLTVT.